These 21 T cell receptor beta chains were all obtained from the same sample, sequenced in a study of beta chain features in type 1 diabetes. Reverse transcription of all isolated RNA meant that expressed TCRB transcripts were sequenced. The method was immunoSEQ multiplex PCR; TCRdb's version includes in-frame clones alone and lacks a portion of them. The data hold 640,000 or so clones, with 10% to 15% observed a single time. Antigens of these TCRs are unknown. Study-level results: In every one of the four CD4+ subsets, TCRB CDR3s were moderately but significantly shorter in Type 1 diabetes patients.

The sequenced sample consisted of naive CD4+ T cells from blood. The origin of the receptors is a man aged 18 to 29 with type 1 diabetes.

This CDR3 reads CASSPSTGGTPMNTEAFF. CDR3 bases: TGCGCCAGCAGCCCCTCGACAGGGGGCACCCCAATGAACACTGAAGCTTTCTTT. V is TRBV5-1 and J is TRBJ1-1, with 10 bases lining up with TRBD1. The CDR3 totals 18 residues. V trimming: 4 bases; J trimming: 0 bases; junction bases outside the gene matches: 12. The germline V gene encodes CDR1 SGHRS and CDR2 YFSETQ.

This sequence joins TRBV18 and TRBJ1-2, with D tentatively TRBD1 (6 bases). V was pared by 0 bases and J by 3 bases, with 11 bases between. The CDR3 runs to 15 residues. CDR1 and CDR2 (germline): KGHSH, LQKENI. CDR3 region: CASSPPGGWDYGYTF. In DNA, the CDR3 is TGTGCCAGCTCACCACCGGGGGGCTGGGACTATGGCTACACCTTC.

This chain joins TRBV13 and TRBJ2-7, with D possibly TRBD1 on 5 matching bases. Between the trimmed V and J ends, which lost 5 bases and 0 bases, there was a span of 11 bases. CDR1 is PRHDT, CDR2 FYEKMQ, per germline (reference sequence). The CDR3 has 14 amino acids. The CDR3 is CASSRRALSYEQYF. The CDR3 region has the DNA TGTGCCAGCAGCCGCAGGGCCCTCTCCTACGAGCAGTACTTC.

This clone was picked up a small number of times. The CDR3 DNA reads TGTGCCAGCAGCTCAACAAAAACAGGGGGCTTGGACACCGGGGAGCTGTTTTTT. Its translation is CASSSTKTGGLDTGELFF. V and J are TRBV5-6 and TRBJ2-2, with TRBD1 identical over 9 bases. Trimming at V came to 3 bases and at J to 3 bases, leaving 12 bases not matched to a gene. CDR3 size: 18 residues. The germline CDR1 and CDR2 sequences are SGHDT and YYEEEE. The full variable domain, in which reference TRBV5-6 and TRBJ2-2 provide the parts outside the CDR3, is DAGVTQSPTHLIKTRGQQVTLRCSPKSGHDTVSWYQQALGQGPQFIFQYYEEEERQRGNFPDRFSGHQFPNYSSELNVNALLLGDSALYLCASSSTKTGGLDTGELFFGEGSRLTVL.

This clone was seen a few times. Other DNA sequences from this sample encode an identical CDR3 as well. The CDR3 sequence: CASSLQDTQYF. The CDR3 DNA sequence: TGCGCCAGCAGCTTGCAGGATACGCAGTATTTT. The chain employs TRBV5-1 and TRBJ2-3, with unresolved D. V lost 1 base to trimming and J lost 6 bases, with 3 bases between them. CDR3 length equals 11 residues. Germline CDR1 and CDR2: SGHRS and YFSETQ.

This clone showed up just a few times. The CDR3 DNA reads TGCGCCAGCGGGACGGCGAGGGGGCAAGAGACCCAGTACTTC. Protein sequence: CASGTARGQETQYF. The J gene is TRBJ2-5, the V gene TRBV5-1; D possibly corresponds to TRBD1 (6 bases). The CDR3 runs 14 residues. Germline CDR1 reads SGHRS; CDR2 reads YFSETQ. The germline V and J ends were trimmed by 7 bases and 2 bases, with 15 bases remaining between them.

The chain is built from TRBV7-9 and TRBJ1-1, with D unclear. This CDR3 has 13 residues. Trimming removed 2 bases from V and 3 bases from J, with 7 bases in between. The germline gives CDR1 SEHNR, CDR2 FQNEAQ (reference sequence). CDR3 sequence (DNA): TGTGCCAGCAGCTTAAAGGCCGACACTGAAGCTTTCTTT. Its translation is CASSLKADTEAFF.

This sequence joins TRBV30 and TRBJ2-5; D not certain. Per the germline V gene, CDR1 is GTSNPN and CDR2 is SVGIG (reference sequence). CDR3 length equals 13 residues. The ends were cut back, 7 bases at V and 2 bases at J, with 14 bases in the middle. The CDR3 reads CAFAMGRQETQYF. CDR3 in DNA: TGTGCCTTTGCGATGGGCAGGCAAGAGACCCAGTACTTC.

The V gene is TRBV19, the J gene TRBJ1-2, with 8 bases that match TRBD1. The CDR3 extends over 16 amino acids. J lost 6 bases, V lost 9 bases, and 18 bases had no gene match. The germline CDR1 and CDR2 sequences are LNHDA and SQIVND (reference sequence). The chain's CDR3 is CARYTLSGQGRNGYTF. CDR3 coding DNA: TGTGCCAGATACACCTTGTCTGGACAGGGAAGGAATGGCTACACCTTC.

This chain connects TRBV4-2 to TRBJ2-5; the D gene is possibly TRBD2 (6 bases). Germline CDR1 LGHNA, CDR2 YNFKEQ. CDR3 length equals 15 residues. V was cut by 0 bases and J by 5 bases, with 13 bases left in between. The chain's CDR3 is CASSQDSQGGETQYF. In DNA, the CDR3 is TGTGCCAGCAGCCAAGATTCGCAGGGAGGCGAGACCCAGTACTTC.

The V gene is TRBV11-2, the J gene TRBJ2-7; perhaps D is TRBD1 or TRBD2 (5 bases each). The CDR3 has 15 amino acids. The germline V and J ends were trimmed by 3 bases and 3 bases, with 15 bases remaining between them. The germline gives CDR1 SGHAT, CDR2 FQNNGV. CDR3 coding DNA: TGTGCCAGCAGCTTCTCCCCGGGGCCGATCTACGAGCAGTACTTC. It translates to CASSFSPGPIYEQYF. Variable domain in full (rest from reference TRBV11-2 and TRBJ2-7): EAGVAQSPRYKIIEKRQSVAFWCNPISGHATLYWYQQILGQGPKLLIQFQNNGVVDDSQLPKDRFSAERLKGVDSTLKIQPAKLEDSAVYLCASSFSPGPIYEQYFGPGTRLTVT.

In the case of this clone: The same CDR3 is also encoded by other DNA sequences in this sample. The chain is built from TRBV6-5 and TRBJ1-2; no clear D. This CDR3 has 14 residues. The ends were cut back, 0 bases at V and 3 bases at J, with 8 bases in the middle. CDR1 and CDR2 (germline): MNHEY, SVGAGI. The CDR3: CASSYSPGDYGYTF. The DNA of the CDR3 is TGTGCCAGCAGTTACTCCCCCGGGGACTATGGCTACACCTTC.

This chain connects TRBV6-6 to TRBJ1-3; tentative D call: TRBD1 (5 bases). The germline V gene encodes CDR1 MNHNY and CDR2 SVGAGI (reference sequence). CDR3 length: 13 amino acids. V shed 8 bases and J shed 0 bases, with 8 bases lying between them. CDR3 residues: CASGGNSGNTIYF. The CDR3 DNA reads TGTGCCAGCGGGGGGAACTCTGGAAACACCATATATTTT.

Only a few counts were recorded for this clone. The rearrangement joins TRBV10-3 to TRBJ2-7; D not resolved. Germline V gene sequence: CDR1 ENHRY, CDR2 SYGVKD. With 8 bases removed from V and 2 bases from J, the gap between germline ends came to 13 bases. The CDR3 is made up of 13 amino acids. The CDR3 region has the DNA TGTGCCATCCTCCGGCCGGATGCCTACGAGCAGTACTTC. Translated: CAILRPDAYEQYF.

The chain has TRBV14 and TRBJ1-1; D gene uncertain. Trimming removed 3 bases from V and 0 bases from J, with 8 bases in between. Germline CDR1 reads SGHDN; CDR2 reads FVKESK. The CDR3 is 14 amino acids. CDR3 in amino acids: CASSQQALNTEAFF. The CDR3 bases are TGTGCCAGCAGCCAGCAGGCATTGAACACTGAAGCTTTCTTT.

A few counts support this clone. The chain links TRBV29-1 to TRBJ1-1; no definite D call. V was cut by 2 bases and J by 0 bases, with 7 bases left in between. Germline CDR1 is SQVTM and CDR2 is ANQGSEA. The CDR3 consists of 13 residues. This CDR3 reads CSVETAVNTEAFF. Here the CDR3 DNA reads TGCAGCGTTGAAACAGCTGTGAACACTGAAGCTTTCTTT.

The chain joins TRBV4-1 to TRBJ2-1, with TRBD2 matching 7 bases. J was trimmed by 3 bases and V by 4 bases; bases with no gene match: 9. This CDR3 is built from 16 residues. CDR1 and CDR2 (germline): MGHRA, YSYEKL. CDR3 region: CASSPRGDNSYNEQFF. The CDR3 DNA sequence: TGCGCCAGCAGCCCCCGGGGGGATAATAGCTACAATGAGCAGTTCTTC.

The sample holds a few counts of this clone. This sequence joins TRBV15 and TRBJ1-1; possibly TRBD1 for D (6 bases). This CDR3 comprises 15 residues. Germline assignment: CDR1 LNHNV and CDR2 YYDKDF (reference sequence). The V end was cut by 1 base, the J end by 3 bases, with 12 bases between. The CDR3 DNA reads TGTGCCACCAGCAGAGTGGACAGTGGGTACACTGAAGCTTTCTTT. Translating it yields CATSRVDSGYTEAFF.

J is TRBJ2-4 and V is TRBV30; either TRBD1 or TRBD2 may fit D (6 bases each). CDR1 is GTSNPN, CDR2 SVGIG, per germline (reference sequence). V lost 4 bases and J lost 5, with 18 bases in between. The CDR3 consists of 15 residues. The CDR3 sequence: CAWTGGGGRQNIQYF. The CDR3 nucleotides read TGTGCCTGGACCGGAGGAGGGGGGAGGCAAAACATTCAGTACTTC. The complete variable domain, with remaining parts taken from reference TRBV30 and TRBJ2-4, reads SQTIHQWPATLVQPVGSPLSLECTVEGTSNPNLYWYRQAAGRGLQLLFYSVGIGQISSEVPQNLSASRPQDRQFILSSKKLLLSDSGFYLCAWTGGGGRQNIQYFGAGTRLSVL.

The CDR3 DNA is TGTGCCAGCCGCTCACCCCCGGGGAACACTGAAGCTTTCTTT. Translation: CASRSPPGNTEAFF. The rearrangement uses TRBV5-4 and TRBJ1-1; D unclear. From germline, CDR1 is SGHNT and CDR2 YYREEE (reference sequence). The CDR3 spans 14 residues. Trimming stripped 7 bases from V and 1 base from J, with 14 bases between.

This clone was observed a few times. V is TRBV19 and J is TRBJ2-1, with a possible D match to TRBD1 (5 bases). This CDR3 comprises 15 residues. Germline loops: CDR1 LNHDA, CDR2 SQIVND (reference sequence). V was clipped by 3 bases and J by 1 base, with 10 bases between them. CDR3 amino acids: CASSIVQGSYNEQFF. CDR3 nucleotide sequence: TGTGCCAGTAGTATCGTGCAGGGTTCCTACAATGAGCAGTTCTTC.